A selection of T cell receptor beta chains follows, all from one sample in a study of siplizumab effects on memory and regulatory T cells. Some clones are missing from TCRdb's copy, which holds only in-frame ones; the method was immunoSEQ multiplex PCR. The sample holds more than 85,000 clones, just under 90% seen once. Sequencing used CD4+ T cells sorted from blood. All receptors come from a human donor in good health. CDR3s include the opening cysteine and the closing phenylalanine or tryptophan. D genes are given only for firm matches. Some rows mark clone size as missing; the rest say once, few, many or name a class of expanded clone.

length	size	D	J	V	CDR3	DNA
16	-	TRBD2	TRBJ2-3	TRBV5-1	CASAGTWGGGTDTQYF	TGCGCCAGTGCGGGGACTTGGGGGGGAGGCACAGATACGCAGTATTTT
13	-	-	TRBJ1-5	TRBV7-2	CASSPARDQPQHF	TGTGCCAGCAGCCCGGCGCGGGATCAGCCCCAGCATTTT
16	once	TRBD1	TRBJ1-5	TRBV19	CASSVRDRGGNQPQHF	TGTGCCAGTAGTGTCCGGGACAGGGGAGGGAATCAGCCCCAGCATTTT
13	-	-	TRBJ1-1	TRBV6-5	CASIPSGGVEAFF	TGTGCCAGCATCCCTTCTGGGGGAGTTGAAGCTTTCTTT
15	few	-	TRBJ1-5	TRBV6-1	CASSGRWEVNQPQHF	TGTGCCAGCAGTGGTCGGTGGGAGGTCAATCAGCCCCAGCATTTT
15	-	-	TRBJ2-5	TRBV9	CASSVDLSVGETQYF	TGTGCCAGCAGCGTAGATTTATCGGTGGGTGAGACCCAGTACTTC
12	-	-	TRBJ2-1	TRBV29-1	CSVRGGGNEQFF	TGCAGCGTTAGGGGAGGGGGCAATGAGCAGTTCTTC
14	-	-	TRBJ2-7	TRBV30	CAWSVGGQAYEQYF	TGTGCCTGGAGTGTAGGAGGGCAGGCCTACGAGCAGTACTTC
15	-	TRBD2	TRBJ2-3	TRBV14	CASSQWTSGRNTQYF	TGTGCCAGCAGTCAGTGGACTAGCGGGAGAAATACGCAGTATTTT
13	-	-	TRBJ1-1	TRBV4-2	CASSPLLGREAFF	TGTGCCAGCAGCCCGCTTCTGGGCAGAGAGGCTTTCTTT
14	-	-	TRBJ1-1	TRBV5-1	CASSSDVAVAEAFF	TGCGCCAGCAGCTCCGACGTTGCAGTCGCTGAAGCTTTCTTT
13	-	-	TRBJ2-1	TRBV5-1	CASSLPSSNEQFF	TGCGCCAGCAGCTTGCCTAGCAGCAATGAGCAGTTCTTC
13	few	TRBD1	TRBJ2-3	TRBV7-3	CASSQTGPDTQYF	TGTGCCAGCAGCCAGACAGGGCCAGATACGCAGTATTTT
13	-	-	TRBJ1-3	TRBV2	CASSQDIGNTIYF	TGTGCCAGCAGCCAAGATATTGGAAACACCATATATTTT
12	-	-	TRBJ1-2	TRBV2	CASSDSSRKGNF	TGTGCCAGCAGTGATTCGTCCAGGAAAGGGAACTTC
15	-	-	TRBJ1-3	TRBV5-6	CASSSGQLSGNTIYF	TGTGCCAGCAGCTCCGGACAGCTCTCTGGAAACACCATATATTTT
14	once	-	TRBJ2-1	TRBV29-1	CSVQRGISYNEQFF	TGCAGCGTCCAGAGGGGGATCTCCTACAATGAGCAGTTCTTC
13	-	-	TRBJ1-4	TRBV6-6	CASSYQGREKLFF	TGTGCCAGCAGTTATCAGGGTCGGGAAAAACTGTTTTTT
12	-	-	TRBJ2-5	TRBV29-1	CSVEPSQETQYF	TGCAGCGTTGAACCGTCCCAAGAGACCCAGTACTTC
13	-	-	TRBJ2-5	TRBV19	CASSITVKETQYF	TGTGCCAGTAGTATAACAGTGAAAGAGACCCAGTACTTC
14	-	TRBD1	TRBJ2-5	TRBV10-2	CASRSGQGGETQYF	TGCGCCAGCAGGTCGGGACAGGGGGGAGAGACCCAGTACTTC
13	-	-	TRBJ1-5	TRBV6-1	CASRIDSVQPQHF	TGTGCCAGCAGAATAGATTCAGTCCAGCCCCAGCATTTT
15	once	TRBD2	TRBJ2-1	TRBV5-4	CASQETSANYNEQFF	TGTGCCAGCCAAGAGACTAGCGCCAACTACAATGAGCAGTTCTTC
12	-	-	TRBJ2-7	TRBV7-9	CASSLTVYEQYF	TGTGCCAGCAGCTTGACAGTCTACGAGCAGTACTTC
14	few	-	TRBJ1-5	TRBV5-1	CASSPDSGNQPQHF	TGCGCCAGCAGCCCGGACAGCGGCAATCAGCCCCAGCATTTT
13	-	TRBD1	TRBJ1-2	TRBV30	CAWRENRGPGYTF	TGTGCCTGGAGGGAAAACAGGGGGCCTGGCTACACCTTC
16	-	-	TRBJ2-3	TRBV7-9	CASSSDGAKGTDTQYF	TGTGCCAGCAGCTCCGACGGGGCCAAAGGGACGGATACGCAGTATTTT
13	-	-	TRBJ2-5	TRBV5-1	CATGEPSSETQYF	TGCGCCACCGGAGAGCCTAGTAGCGAGACCCAGTACTTC
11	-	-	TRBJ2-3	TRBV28	CASRIGDTQYF	TGTGCCAGCAGAATAGGAGATACGCAGTATTTT
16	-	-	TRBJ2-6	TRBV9	CASSVGWETGANVLTF	TGTGCCAGCAGCGTAGGGTGGGAGACTGGGGCCAACGTCCTGACTTTC
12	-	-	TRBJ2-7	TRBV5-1	CASSKEGFEQYF	TGCGCCAGCAGCAAAGAGGGGTTCGAGCAGTACTTC
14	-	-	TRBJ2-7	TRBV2	CASSSGVPSYEQYF	TGTGCCTCTTCGTCCGGGGTACCCTCCTACGAGCAGTACTTC
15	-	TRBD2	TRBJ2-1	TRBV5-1	CASSSTSGRFNEQFF	TGCGCCAGCAGCTCGACTAGCGGGAGGTTCAATGAGCAGTTCTTC
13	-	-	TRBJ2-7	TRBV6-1	CASRVGASYEQYF	TGTGCCAGCAGGGTGGGGGCCTCCTACGAGCAGTACTTC
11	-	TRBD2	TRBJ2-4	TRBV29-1	CSVSGSDIQYF	TGCAGCGTCAGCGGGAGTGACATTCAGTACTTC
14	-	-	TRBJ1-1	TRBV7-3	CASSIQGPNTEAFF	TGTGCCAGCAGCATACAGGGACCGAACACTGAAGCTTTCTTT
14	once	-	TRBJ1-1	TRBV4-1	CASSQEVRGTEAFF	TGCGCCAGCAGCCAAGAGGTTCGTGGCACTGAAGCTTTCTTT
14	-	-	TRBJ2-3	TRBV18	CASSGRTGPDTQYF	TGTGCCAGCTCAGGGAGGACAGGCCCAGATACGCAGTATTTT
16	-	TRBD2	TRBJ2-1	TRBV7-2	CASSPPTSGPTGEQFF	TGTGCCAGCAGCCCCCCGACTAGCGGGCCTACTGGTGAGCAGTTCTTC
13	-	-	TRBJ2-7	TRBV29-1	CSVRKRTPGEQYF	TGCAGCGTTCGAAAGCGGACCCCCGGTGAGCAGTACTTC
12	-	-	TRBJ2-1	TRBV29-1	CSVDSSYNEQFF	TGCAGCGTTGACTCTTCCTACAATGAGCAGTTCTTC
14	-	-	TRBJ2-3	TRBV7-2	CASSLGVEGDTQYF	TGTGCCAGCAGCTTAGGGGTGGAGGGAGATACGCAGTATTTT
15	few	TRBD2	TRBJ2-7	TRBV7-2	CASSLALAGAYEQYF	TGTGCCAGCAGCTTAGCGCTAGCGGGGGCCTACGAGCAGTACTTC
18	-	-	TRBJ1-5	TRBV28	CASSSDGYGLYSNQPQHF	TGTGCCAGCAGTTCTGACGGATACGGCCTTTATAGCAATCAGCCCCAGCATTTT
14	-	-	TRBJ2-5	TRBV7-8	CASSLDPYQETQYF	TGTGCCAGCAGCTTAGACCCGTACCAAGAGACCCAGTACTTC
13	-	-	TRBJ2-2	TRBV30	CAWSRGPPGELFF	TGTGCCTGGAGTCGGGGGCCCCCCGGGGAGCTGTTTTTT
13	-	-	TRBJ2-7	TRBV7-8	CASSQSRGYEQYF	TGTGCCAGCAGCCAATCGCGCGGGTACGAGCAGTACTTC
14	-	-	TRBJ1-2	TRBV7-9	CASTWTLLNYGYTF	TGTGCCAGCACCTGGACACTCTTAAACTATGGCTACACCTTC
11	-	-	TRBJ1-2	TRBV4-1	CASSQANGYTF	TGCGCCAGCAGCCAAGCAAATGGCTACACCTTC
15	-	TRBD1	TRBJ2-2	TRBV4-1	CASSPRDRATGELFF	TGCGCCAGCAGCCCTCGGGACAGGGCCACCGGGGAGCTGTTTTTT
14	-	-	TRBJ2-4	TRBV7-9	CASSSEGWSGKQYF	TGTGCCAGCAGCTCGGAAGGTTGGAGTGGAAAACAGTACTTC
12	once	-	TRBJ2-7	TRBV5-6	CASSLRNNEQYF	TGTGCCAGCAGCTTGAGGAATAACGAGCAGTACTTC
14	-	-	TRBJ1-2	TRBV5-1	CASSPPTGNYGYTF	TGCGCCAGCAGCCCACCCACCGGTAACTATGGCTACACCTTC
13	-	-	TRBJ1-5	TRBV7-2	CASSLGRVTAQHF	TGTGCCAGCAGCTTAGGTAGGGTTACAGCCCAGCATTTT
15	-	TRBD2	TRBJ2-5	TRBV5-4	CASSLAAGGGETQYF	TGTGCCAGCAGCTTGGCGGCAGGCGGGGGAGAGACCCAGTACTTC
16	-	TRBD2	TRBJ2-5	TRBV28	CASGGLAGASKETQYF	TGTGCCAGCGGGGGACTAGCGGGAGCTTCGAAAGAGACCCAGTACTTC
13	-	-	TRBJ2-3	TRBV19	CASSTRVRDTQYF	TGTGCCAGTAGTACCAGGGTTAGAGATACGCAGTATTTT
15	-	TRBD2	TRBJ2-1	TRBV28	CASSAASGTYNEQFF	TGTGCCAGCAGTGCCGCTAGCGGGACCTACAATGAGCAGTTCTTC
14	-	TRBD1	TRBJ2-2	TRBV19	CASSIRQGARELFF	TGTGCCAGTAGTATAAGGCAGGGGGCGAGGGAGCTGTTTTTT
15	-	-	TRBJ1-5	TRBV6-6	CASRSDRLGNQPQHF	TGTGCCAGCAGATCCGACAGGTTGGGCAATCAGCCCCAGCATTTT